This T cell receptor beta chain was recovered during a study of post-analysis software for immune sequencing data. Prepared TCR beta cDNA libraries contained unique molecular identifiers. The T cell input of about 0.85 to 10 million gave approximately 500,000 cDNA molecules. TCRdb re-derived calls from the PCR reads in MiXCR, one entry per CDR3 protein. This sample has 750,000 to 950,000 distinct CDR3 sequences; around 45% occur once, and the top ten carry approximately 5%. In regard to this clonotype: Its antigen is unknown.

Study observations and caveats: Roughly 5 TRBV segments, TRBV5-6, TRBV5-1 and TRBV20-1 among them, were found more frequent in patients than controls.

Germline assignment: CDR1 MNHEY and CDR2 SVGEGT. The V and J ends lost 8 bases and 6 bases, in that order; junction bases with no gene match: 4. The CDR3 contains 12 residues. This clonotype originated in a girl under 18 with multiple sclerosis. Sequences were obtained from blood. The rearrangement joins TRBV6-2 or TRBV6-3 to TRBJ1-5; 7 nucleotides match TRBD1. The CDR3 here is CASRTGLQPQHF. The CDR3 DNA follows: TGTGCCAGCCGGACAGGACTTCAGCCCCAGCATTTT.